Below are 26 T cell receptor beta chains sequenced from a single sample in a study of Graves' ophthalmopathy and Graves' hyperthyroidism. Amplified material comprised TCR beta CDR3 regions derived from RNA transcripts. The authors performed first-round RT-PCR with HTBI primers and then a second-round multiplex PCR. TCRdb recomputed calls from the multiplex PCR reads with MiXCR, one row per CDR3 protein. The table shows around 470,000 distinct CDR3 sequences, with roughly 14% occurring only once. Sequencing input: blood. Receptors were obtained from a woman aged 25-40 years with Graves' ophthalmopathy.

This clonotype was seen a handful of times. This rearrangement joins TRBV28 to TRBJ1-1; D may be TRBD1 (6 bases). The V gene's germline CDR1 is MDHEN and CDR2 SYDVKM. V lost 8 bases, J lost 0 bases, and 13 bases lay in between. The CDR3 spans 14 residues. CDR3 sequence: CASRGGSMNTEAFF. The CDR3 coding sequence is TGTGCCAGCCGTGGGGGCTCAATGAACACTGAAGCTTTCTTT. The full variable domain, its missing parts supplied by reference TRBV28 and TRBJ1-1, is DVKVTQSSRYLVKRTGEKVFLECVQDMDHENMFWYRQDPGLGLRLIYFSYDVKMKEKGDIPEGYSVSREKKERFSLILESASTNQTSMYLCASRGGSMNTEAFFGQGTRLTVV.

The table lists this clonotype with many counts. This chain links TRBV28 with TRBJ1-1; D is undetermined. CDR1 and CDR2 from the germline V gene are MDHEN and SYDVKM. The ends were cut back, 3 bases at V and 4 bases at J, with 12 bases in the middle. The CDR3 extends over 14 amino acids. The CDR3 is CASSFDWTATEAFF. In DNA, the CDR3 is TGTGCCAGCAGTTTCGACTGGACGGCCACTGAAGCTTTCTTT.

This clonotype was seen many times. The V gene is TRBV6-1, the J gene TRBJ2-7, with TRBD1 matching 7 bases. This CDR3 is 14 amino acids long. In germline, CDR1 is MNHNS, CDR2 SASEGT. With V trimmed by 5 bases and J by 2 bases, 6 bases remained unmatched. As DNA, the CDR3 is TGTGCCAGCAGTAAGACAGGGCGGACCTACGAGCAGTACTTC. It encodes CASSKTGRTYEQYF.

This clonotype was detected many times. The chain links TRBV6-1 to TRBJ2-7; D may correspond to TRBD1 or TRBD2 (5 bases each). V was pared by 9 bases and J by 0 bases, with 15 bases between. Germline lookup yields CDR1 MNHNS and CDR2 SASEGT. The CDR3 has 14 residues. The CDR3 DNA follows: TGTGCCAGTGGTGGGGCAGGGAGCTCCTACGAGCAGTACTTC. This translates into CASGGAGSSYEQYF.

This clonotype was observed at least ten times. At one of its ends the junction is not consistent with the germline gene, which may arise from a read error. The chain recombines TRBV6-5 with TRBJ2-7, with 7 bases that match TRBD2. The germline V gene has CDR1 MNHEY and CDR2 SVGAGI. The CDR3 extends over 13 amino acids. The DNA for the CDR3 is TGTGCCAGCAGTAACTCAGGACTAGACGAGCAGTACTTC. This translates into CASSNSGLDEQYF.

This clonotype was recorded at least ten times. The chain employs TRBV15 and TRBJ2-7; D is perhaps TRBD1 (6 bases). The CDR3 is 14 amino acids. V was shortened by 0 bases and J by 6 bases, with 12 bases between the two germline ends. Germline V CDR1 and CDR2: LNHNV, YYDKDF (reference sequence). CDR3 loop: CATSREQGLGEQYF. The DNA of the CDR3 is TGTGCCACCAGCAGAGAACAGGGCCTCGGCGAGCAGTACTTC.

The sample holds many counts of this clonotype. This chain uses TRBV10-3 with TRBJ2-5, with 7 bases that match TRBD1. The CDR3 consists of 14 residues. Trimming at V came to 3 bases and at J to 5 bases, leaving 6 bases not matched to a gene. Germline assignment: CDR1 ENHRY and CDR2 SYGVKD. The CDR3 coding sequence is TGTGCCATCAGTGATGAGGGGGCTTGGGAGACCCAGTACTTC. This sequence encodes CAISDEGAWETQYF.

About this clonotype itself: This may come from a read error, since a much larger clone is one base off. The V and J genes are TRBV7-9 and TRBJ2-7; possible D gene TRBD2, 5 bases. This CDR3 spans 13 amino acids. Germline V gene data show CDR1 as SEHNR and CDR2 as FQNEAQ (reference sequence). Trimming shortened V by 5 bases and J by 5 bases, and 13 bases separated the two germline ends. CDR3 nucleotides: TGTGCCAGCAGCAATGAGCTGAGGGACGAGCAGTACTTC. Protein product: CASSNELRDEQYF.

This clonotype came up a few times. This may stem from a read error, because a much larger clone lies one nucleotide away. The V call is TRBV28, the J call TRBJ1-2; 7 positions match TRBD1. Germline CDR1 and CDR2: MDHEN and SYDVKM. This CDR3 region has 13 residues. With V trimmed by 11 bases and J by 8 bases, 14 bases remained unmatched. CDR3: CACIPGQHGGYTF. The CDR3, as DNA: TGTGCCTGCATTCCGGGACAGCACGGGGGCTACACCTTC.

This clonotype was picked up many times. The chain carries TRBV5-1 and TRBJ1-2; perhaps TRBD1 as D (5 bases). Germline CDR1 is SGHRS and CDR2 is YFSETQ. This CDR3 comprises 14 residues. V was clipped by 3 bases and J by 0 bases, with 9 bases between them. CDR3 nucleotides: TGCGCCAGCAGCTCCAAGACAGCTAACTATGGCTACACCTTC. It translates to CASSSKTANYGYTF.

The gene calls are TRBV10-3 and TRBJ1-2; D ambiguous. Trimming cost V 5 bases and J 2 bases, with 9 bases left between them. CDR3 length equals 13 residues. Germline loops: CDR1 ENHRY, CDR2 SYGVKD. CDR3 region: CAISRQGNYGYTF. CDR3 DNA sequence: TGTGCCATCAGTCGACAAGGGAACTATGGCTACACCTTC.

This clonotype was seen only a few times. The genes are TRBV12-3 or TRBV12-4 and TRBJ1-2, with D perhaps matching TRBD1 (5 bases). This CDR3 has 14 amino acids. Between the trimmed V and J ends, which lost 5 bases and 1 base, there was a span of 11 bases. The CDR3 nucleotides read TGTGCCAGCAGTCTAAGGAGGGGTAACTATGGCTACACCTTC. Translation: CASSLRRGNYGYTF.

The chain recombines TRBV15 with TRBJ2-1, with 10 bases identical to TRBD1. This CDR3 spans 15 amino acids. Germline CDR1 LNHNV, CDR2 YYDKDF (reference sequence). Trimming took 3 bases from V and 7 from J; bases not matched to a gene: 6. CDR3 in DNA: TGTGCCACCAGCAGGGACAGGGGGACACGGAATGAGCAGTTCTTC. Its translation is CATSRDRGTRNEQFF.

In this sample, this clonotype turned up many times. The V call is TRBV20-1, the J call TRBJ2-2; maybe TRBD2 (6 bases). Germline V CDR1 and CDR2: DFQATT, SNEGSKA (reference sequence). The CDR3 length is 14 residues. V was pared by 5 bases and J by 2 bases, with 12 bases between. CDR3: CSALGLHNTGELFF. DNA for the CDR3: TGCAGTGCTTTGGGACTCCATAACACCGGGGAGCTGTTTTTT.

This clonotype was counted ten times or more. The chain couples TRBV28 to TRBJ1-1, with D unresolved. Germline V gene sequence: CDR1 MDHEN, CDR2 SYDVKM. The germline V and J ends were trimmed by 7 bases and 4 bases, with 16 bases remaining between them. This CDR3 is built from 14 residues. Here the CDR3 DNA reads TGTGCCAGCACCCCGTCCCGTTTGAGCACTGAAGCTTTCTTT. It is translated as CASTPSRLSTEAFF. The complete variable domain, with remaining parts taken from reference TRBV28 and TRBJ1-1, reads DVKVTQSSRYLVKRTGEKVFLECVQDMDHENMFWYRQDPGLGLRLIYFSYDVKMKEKGDIPEGYSVSREKKERFSLILESASTNQTSMYLCASTPSRLSTEAFFGQGTRLTVV.

A few counts support this clonotype. The chain combines TRBV4-1 with TRBJ2-7; D might be TRBD1 (5 bases). The V end was cut by 4 bases, the J end by 2 bases, with 18 bases between. Per germline, CDR1 MGHRA and CDR2 YSYEKL. CDR3 length: 16 amino acids. In nucleotides, the CDR3 is TGCGCCAGCAGCCTCCAACCCCTGACAGACCCCTACGAGCAGTACTTC. This sequence encodes CASSLQPLTDPYEQYF.

In regard to this clonotype: The junction differs from germline at one of its ends, possibly a read error. J is TRBJ2-2 and V is TRBV7-2; D is perhaps TRBD2 (5 bases). This CDR3 is 15 amino acids long. CDR1 and CDR2 (germline): SGHTA, FQGNSA. For the CDR3, the DNA is TGTGCCAGCAGCTTGGACGGGTTGGGCACCGGGGAGCTGTGGTTT. Its translation is CASSLDGLGTGELWF.

This clonotype was found a few times. As DNA, the CDR3 is TGTGCCAGCAGTTACTTGGGGGGGGATGAAAAACTGTTTTTT. Protein product: CASSYLGGDEKLFF. The chain is built from TRBV6-5 and TRBJ1-4; perhaps TRBD1 as D (5 bases). Trimming removed 1 base from V and 6 bases from J, with 9 bases in between. Germline V CDR1 and CDR2: MNHEY, SVGAGI. The CDR3 has 14 amino acids.

There are many counts of this clonotype. The V and J genes are TRBV7-6 and TRBJ1-1; perhaps TRBD1 as D (5 bases). The length of the CDR3 is 16 residues. Trimming removed 1 base at V and 4 bases at J, with 16 bases between. From germline, CDR1 is SGHVS and CDR2 FNYEAQ. CDR3 amino acids: CASSLEEGAVLTEAFF. In nucleotides, the CDR3 is TGTGCCAGCAGCTTAGAGGAAGGGGCGGTTCTCACTGAAGCTTTCTTT.

This clonotype was picked up many times. The chain links TRBV28 to TRBJ1-1, with 7 bases matching TRBD1. Germline CDR1 is MDHEN and CDR2 is SYDVKM. The CDR3 is 15 residues long. The V gene end was trimmed by 3 bases and the J gene end by 0 bases; junction bases not matched to a gene: 4. CDR3 sequence reads: CASSFRTGMNTEAFF. The CDR3 bases are TGTGCCAGCAGTTTTAGGACAGGTATGAACACTGAAGCTTTCTTT.

The chain recombines TRBV27 with TRBJ2-7; 8 nucleotides match TRBD1. In germline, CDR1 is MNHEY, CDR2 SMNVEV (reference sequence). This CDR3 has 14 residues. After removal of 5 bases from V and 6 bases from J, the junction contained 9 bases not matched to a gene. CDR3: CASSIGQGLGEQYF. The CDR3 coding sequence is TGTGCCAGCAGTATAGGACAGGGTTTGGGCGAGCAGTACTTC.

V usage is TRBV11-2 and J usage is TRBJ2-5, with TRBD1 identical over 11 bases. V lost 5 bases and J lost 6; bases outside the gene matches: 11. The germline CDR1 and CDR2 sequences are SGHAT and FQNNGV. This CDR3 is built from 16 residues. The CDR3 here is CASSRAGTGGPKTQYF. In DNA, the CDR3 is TGTGCCAGCAGCCGAGCCGGGACAGGGGGACCAAAGACCCAGTACTTC.

This clonotype was recorded many times. CDR3 protein: CASNPSRVTNEQYF. The CDR3 DNA reads TGTGCCAGCAACCCGTCCAGGGTAACTAACGAGCAGTACTTC. The chain has TRBV28 and TRBJ2-7; TRBD1 might be the D (5 bases). V was cut by 7 bases and J by 5 bases, with 18 bases left in between. The CDR3 has 14 amino acids. The germline gives CDR1 MDHEN, CDR2 SYDVKM. The complete variable domain, with remaining parts taken from reference TRBV28 and TRBJ2-7, reads DVKVTQSSRYLVKRTGEKVFLECVQDMDHENMFWYRQDPGLGLRLIYFSYDVKMKEKGDIPEGYSVSREKKERFSLILESASTNQTSMYLCASNPSRVTNEQYFGPGTRLTVT.

Worth noting for this clonotype: A much larger clonotype is one base distant, so this may be a read error. V and J are TRBV3-1 and TRBJ1-2, with a weak D call TRBD1 (5 bases). Deletions cut 5 bases from V and 3 bases from J, with 13 bases between. In germline, CDR1 is LGHDT, CDR2 YNNKEL (reference sequence). The CDR3 consists of 14 residues. The CDR3 spells CASSRGGDDYGYTF. DNA for the CDR3: TGTGCCAGCAGCAGGGGCGGAGATGACTATGGCTACACCTTC.

The table lists this clonotype with many counts. The genes are TRBV6-1 and TRBJ1-6; no reliable D call. Trimming pared 3 bases from V and 10 bases from J, leaving 13 bases between. CDR3 length: 14 amino acids. CDR1 and CDR2 (germline): MNHNS, SASEGT. The CDR3 is CASSESLVPSPLHF. CDR3 nucleotides: TGTGCCAGCAGTGAGAGCCTAGTACCCTCACCCCTCCACTTT.

This clonotype was observed at least ten times. The CDR3 bases are TGTGCCACCGATAAGAAGCAGGGGTTTAACACTGAAGCTTTCTTT. It codes for CATDKKQGFNTEAFF. This sequence joins TRBV6-2 or TRBV6-3 and TRBJ1-1; D may be TRBD1 (6 bases). Trimming took 10 bases from V and 2 from J, leaving 20 bases between them. Germline V gene data show CDR1 as MNHEY and CDR2 as SVGEGT. The CDR3 length is 15 residues.